This record looks at one TCR beta chain sequence and its context. Its antigen is unidentified. The entry originates in a study of vaccination and CD4 T cells after COVID-19. The Oncomine TCR Beta short-read assay sequenced DNA from cultured CD4+ T cells. TCRdb re-analysed the PCR reads in MiXCR, keeping a single row per CDR3 protein. The sample contains approximately 12,000 distinct CDR3 sequences, about 61% of which appear only once. Study results and limitations: Median SARS-CoV-2-reactive clonotype numbers went up from around 20 to 38, but not significantly. Nearly all convalescent vaccine-specific clones, 304 of 307, recognized only SARS-CoV-2 spike.

This CDR3 has 15 amino acids. Germline V lookup: CDR1 SNHLY, CDR2 FYNNEI. V lost 8 bases to trimming and J lost 0 bases, with 16 bases between them. Treatment given: approximately nine-day PBMC culture with coronavirus spike peptide pools or control peptides (ViraFEST assay). Antigen-specific T cells were expanded with peptide pools by ViraFEST, and TCRs were then sequenced. About 1.9 million PBMCs went into each well for culture with roughly 10 IU/ml IL-2 and about 10 ug/ml peptide pools. The sequenced sample was CD4+ T cells from blood, cultured in vitro, obtained before SARS-CoV-2 vaccination. This receptor was identified in a human donor who had recovered from COVID-19. This chain joins TRBV2 and TRBJ1-1, with TRBD1 as a possible D gene (6 bases). The DNA of the CDR3 is TGTGCCAGCGGTACGAGACAGGCGGTGAACACTGAAGCTTTCTTT. This codes for CASGTRQAVNTEAFF.